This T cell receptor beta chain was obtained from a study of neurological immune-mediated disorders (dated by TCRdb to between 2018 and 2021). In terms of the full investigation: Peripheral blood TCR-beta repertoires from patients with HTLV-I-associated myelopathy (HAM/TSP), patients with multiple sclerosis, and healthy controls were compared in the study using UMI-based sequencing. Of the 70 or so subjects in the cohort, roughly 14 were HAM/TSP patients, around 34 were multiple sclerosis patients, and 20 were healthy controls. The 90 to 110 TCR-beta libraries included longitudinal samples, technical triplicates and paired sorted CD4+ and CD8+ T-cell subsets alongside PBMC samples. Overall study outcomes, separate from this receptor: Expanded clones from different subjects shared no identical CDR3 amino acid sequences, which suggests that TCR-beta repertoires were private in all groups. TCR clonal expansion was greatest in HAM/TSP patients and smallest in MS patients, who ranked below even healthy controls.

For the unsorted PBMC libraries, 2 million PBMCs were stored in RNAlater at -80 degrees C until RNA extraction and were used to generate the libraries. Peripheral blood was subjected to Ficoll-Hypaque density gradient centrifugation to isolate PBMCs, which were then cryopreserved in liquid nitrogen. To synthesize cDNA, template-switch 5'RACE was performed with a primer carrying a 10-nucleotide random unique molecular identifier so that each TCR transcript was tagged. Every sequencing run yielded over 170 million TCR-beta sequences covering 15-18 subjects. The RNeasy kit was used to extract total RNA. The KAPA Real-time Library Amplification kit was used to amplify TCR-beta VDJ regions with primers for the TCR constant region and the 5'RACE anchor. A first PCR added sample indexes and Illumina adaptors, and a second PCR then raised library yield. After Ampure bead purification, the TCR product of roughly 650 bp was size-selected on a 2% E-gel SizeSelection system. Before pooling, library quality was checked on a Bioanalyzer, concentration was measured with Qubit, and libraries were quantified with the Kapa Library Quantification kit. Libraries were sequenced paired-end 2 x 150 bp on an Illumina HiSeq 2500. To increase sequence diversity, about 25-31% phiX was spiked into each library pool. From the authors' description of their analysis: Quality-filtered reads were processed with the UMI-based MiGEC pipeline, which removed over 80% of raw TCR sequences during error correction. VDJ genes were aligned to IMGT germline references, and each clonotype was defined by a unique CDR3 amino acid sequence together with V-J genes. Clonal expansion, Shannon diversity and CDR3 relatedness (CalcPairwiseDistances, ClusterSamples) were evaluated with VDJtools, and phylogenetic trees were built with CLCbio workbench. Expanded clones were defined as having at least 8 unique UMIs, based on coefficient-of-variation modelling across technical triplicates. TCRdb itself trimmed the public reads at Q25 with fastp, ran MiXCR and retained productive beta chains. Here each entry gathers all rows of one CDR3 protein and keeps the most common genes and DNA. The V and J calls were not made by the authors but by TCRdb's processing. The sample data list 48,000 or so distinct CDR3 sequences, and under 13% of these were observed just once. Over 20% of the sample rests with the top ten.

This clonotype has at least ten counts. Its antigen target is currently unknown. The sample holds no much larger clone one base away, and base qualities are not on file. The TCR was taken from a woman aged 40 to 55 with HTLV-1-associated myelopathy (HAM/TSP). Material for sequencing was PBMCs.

In nucleotide form, the sequence is TGCAGTGCTAGACCCCCGTTTGGGACAGGGGGCGCGGTGGGGGCCAACGTCCTGACTTTC. This gives the protein CSARPPFGTGGAVGANVLTF. The rearrangement joined TRBV20-1 to TRBJ2-6; 12 junctional bases match TRBD1. Unmatched junction bases come to 15, with V trimmed by 2 bases and J by 4 bases. CDR1 DFQATT and CDR2 SNEGSKA are derived from the germline V gene (reference sequence). From its cysteine to its phenylalanine, the CDR3 spans 20 amino acids. The sequence is cut down to CDR3 DNA, 60 bases in frame from base 1.